Reported below is one T cell receptor (beta chain). This CDR3 comprises 17 residues. In germline, CDR1 is SGHRS, CDR2 YFSETQ. Unmatched junction bases numbered 5, after V lost 1 base and J lost 1 base. Methods used by the authors: It was from reference gene primer amplification that nucleated cell counts were estimated. Data came from immunoSEQ multiplex PCR; TCRdb stores just in-frame clones and leaves some out. That table furnishes V, J and clone size, whereas the DNA furnished D and trimming. In the table there are roughly 100,000 clones, over 85% of which are singletons. These data come from a study of blood T cell repertoires in COVID-19. On the study more broadly: Sites across the United States, Italy and Spain contributed samples from acute and convalescent COVID-19. Sources were T cells, B-cell-depleted T cells, or PBMCs; the material itself was cDNA or gDNA.

The chain combines TRBV5-1 with TRBJ2-2; 9 nucleotides match TRBD2. The source of this sequence is a woman at least 80 years old in a cohort sampled during active COVID-19. Sequencing was done on a sample of peripheral blood. DNA for the CDR3: TGCGCCAGCAGCTTGTACGCGGGGGGGATGAACACCGGGGAGCTGTTTTTT. This encodes CASSLYAGGMNTGELFF.